The 18 T cell receptor beta chains given below trace back to one sample, sequenced in a study of cytomegalovirus exposure and HLA in healthy donors. The PCR used 60 Vbeta and 13 Jbeta primers. Using immunoSEQ multiplex PCR, the repertoire was profiled, and TCRdb retains in-frame clones only, with some absent. The sample lists about 180,000 clones, about three quarters occurring once. The material sequenced was PBMCs. The receptors come from a man aged 35-49 years in good health and CMV-seronegative.

This sequence joins TRBV11-3 and TRBJ2-3; TRBD2 aligns across 7 bases. Trimming took 5 bases from V and 1 from J; bases not matched to a gene: 9. This CDR3 has 16 amino acids. The germline gives CDR1 SGHNT, CDR2 YENEEA. The CDR3 DNA reads TGTGCCAGCAGCGTTTCGCGTGGGGGGGGCACAGATACGCAGTATTTT. This gives the protein CASSVSRGGGTDTQYF.

This chain joins TRBV2 and TRBJ1-1; possibly TRBD1 for D (6 bases). The V gene lost 6 bases and the J gene lost 6 bases, with 20 bases spanning the gap. The germline V gene encodes CDR1 SNHLY and CDR2 FYNNEI. This CDR3 has 15 amino acids. CDR3 DNA sequence: TGTGCCAGCAGGCGAGGGGGAAGGGGGACGGCTGAAGCTTTCTTT. It is translated as CASRRGGRGTAEAFF.

The chain is built from TRBV7-3 and TRBJ1-2; D is perhaps TRBD1 (5 bases). Trimming removed 2 bases at V and 6 bases at J, with 10 bases between. Germline V gene lookup returns CDR1 SGHTA and CDR2 FQGTGA. The CDR3 has 13 residues. The CDR3 sequence is CASSLGTLDGYTF. In DNA, the CDR3 is TGTGCCAGCAGCTTAGGGACTCTAGATGGCTACACCTTC.

This clone was found once. This sequence joins TRBV5-4 and TRBJ2-1; TRBD2 matches 11 bases. Per the germline V gene, CDR1 is SGHNT and CDR2 is YYREEE (reference sequence). This CDR3 has 17 amino acids. Trimming removed 2 bases from V and 8 bases from J; junction bases left unmatched: 12. CDR3 protein: CASSFPSGGTIRDEQFF. The CDR3 DNA reads as TGTGCCAGCAGCTTTCCTAGCGGGGGGACCATCAGGGATGAGCAGTTCTTC.

The rearrangement links TRBV5-4 to TRBJ2-5, with TRBD1 matching 8 bases. Germline V gene sequence: CDR1 SGHNT, CDR2 YYREEE (reference sequence). J lost 4 bases, V lost 2 bases, and 7 bases had no gene match. CDR3 length: 15 residues. Here the CDR3 reads CASSLRTGLGETQYF. For the CDR3, the DNA is TGTGCCAGCAGCTTACGGACAGGGCTGGGAGAGACCCAGTACTTC. Full variable domain (remainder filled in from reference TRBV5-4 and TRBJ2-5): ETGVTQSPTHLIKTRGQQVTLRCSSQSGHNTVSWYQQALGQGPQFIFQYYREEENGRGNFPPRFSGLQFPNYSSELNVNALELDDSALYLCASSLRTGLGETQYFGPGTRLLVL.

The chain is built from TRBV2 and TRBJ1-4; D gene unclear. The CDR3 has 15 amino acids. V shed 0 bases and J shed 7 bases, with 12 bases lying between them. Germline V CDR1 and CDR2: SNHLY, FYNNEI. The CDR3 region has the DNA TGTGCCAGCAGTGAAGCGATATTGGGCAGTGAAAAACTGTTTTTT. Translation: CASSEAILGSEKLFF.

This chain links TRBV19 with TRBJ2-7; 12 positions match TRBD2. There are 18 residues in the CDR3. The J segment lost 2 bases and the V segment lost 3 bases, leaving 11 bases of the junction unmatched. Looked up from germline, CDR1 is LNHDA and CDR2 is SQIVND (reference sequence). The CDR3 DNA sequence: TGTGCCAGTAGTATCAAGGGGCTAGCGGGAGGGATGGCCTACGAGCAGTACTTC. Encoded protein: CASSIKGLAGGMAYEQYF.

The rearrangement joins TRBV6-1 to TRBJ1-2; D is undetermined. The CDR3 loop spans 16 amino acids. Germline V gene data show CDR1 as MNHNS and CDR2 as SASEGT. Trimming cost V 0 bases and J 8 bases, with 19 bases left between them. This chain's CDR3 is CASSEAVGRALRGYTF. The CDR3 DNA is TGTGCCAGCAGTGAAGCGGTGGGGAGGGCCCTTCGGGGCTACACCTTC.

V and J are TRBV5-6 and TRBJ2-5, with TRBD1 matching over 7 bases. The better agreement between TRBJ2-7 and the DNA end casts doubt on the J call. The germline gives CDR1 SGHDT, CDR2 YYEEEE. The CDR3 has 13 residues. In DNA form, the CDR3 reads TGTGCCAGCAGCTTGTATCAGGGGGACGAGCAGTACTTC. It codes for CASSLYQGDEQYF.

This clone showed up just a few times. The chain joins TRBV10-2 to TRBJ2-1, with 9 bases aligning to TRBD1. Germline CDR1 and CDR2: WSHSY and SAAADI. CDR3 length: 15 amino acids. V lost 8 bases, J lost 4 bases, and 9 bases stayed unmatched. The CDR3 DNA reads TGCGCCAGCTCTACAGGGGGCTTAGCTTACAATGAGCAGTTCTTC. This encodes CASSTGGLAYNEQFF.

This clone was picked up one time. J is TRBJ2-5 and V is TRBV7-8, with 9 nucleotides matching TRBD1. The CDR3 runs 14 residues. The ends lost 7 bases at V and 6 bases at J; junction bases unmatched: 9. Germline V gene lookup returns CDR1 SGHVS and CDR2 FQNEAQ. As DNA, the CDR3 is TGTGCCAGCACCCACCGGGACAGGGTGAAGACCCAGTACTTC. This gives the protein CASTHRDRVKTQYF.

The chain uses TRBV4-3 and TRBJ1-5, with 8 bases lining up with TRBD1. Germline loops: CDR1 LGHNA, CDR2 YSLEER. V was clipped by 4 bases and J by 6 bases; unmatched bases: 11. The CDR3 runs to 16 residues. The CDR3 is CASSPNLARGLQPQHF. The CDR3 bases are TGCGCCAGCAGCCCCAACCTCGCCAGGGGGCTTCAGCCCCAGCATTTT.

CDR3 protein: CASSRDTTSPNYGYTF. CDR3 bases: TGTGCCAGTAGTAGGGACACGACTTCTCCCAACTATGGCTACACCTTC. The chain carries TRBV19 and TRBJ1-2, with D maybe TRBD1 (6 bases). This CDR3 spans 16 amino acids. The V gene lost 4 bases and the J gene lost 2 bases, with 17 bases spanning the gap. The germline V gene encodes CDR1 LNHDA and CDR2 SQIVND (reference sequence).

The DNA for the CDR3 is TGTGCCAGCAGCCTCAGCGGGATCTACAATGAGCAGTTCTTC. Translation: CASSLSGIYNEQFF. V is TRBV7-9 and J is TRBJ2-1; TRBD2 aligns across 7 bases. With V trimmed by 5 bases and J by 3 bases, 4 bases remained unmatched. CDR1 and CDR2 (germline): SEHNR, FQNEAQ (reference sequence). CDR3 length: 14 amino acids.

This clone showed up just once. The chain couples TRBV4-3 to TRBJ1-2; D gene uncertain. CDR1 and CDR2 (germline): LGHNA, YSLEER. The CDR3 covers 15 residues. Trimming cost V 0 bases and J 2 bases, with 10 bases left between them. CDR3 protein: CASSQDRTGNYGYTF. In DNA, the CDR3 is TGCGCCAGCAGCCAAGATAGGACGGGAAACTATGGCTACACCTTC.

The chain recombines TRBV6-5 with TRBJ1-5; 7 bases match TRBD1. Germline loops: CDR1 MNHEY, CDR2 SVGAGI. V lost 2 bases and J lost 2; bases outside the gene matches: 3. This CDR3 comprises 15 residues. This chain's CDR3 is CASSYTGQRNQPQHF. CDR3 nucleotides: TGTGCCAGCAGTTACACGGGACAGCGCAATCAGCCCCAGCATTTT.

V gene TRBV7-3 combines with J gene TRBJ2-7, with 10 bases matching TRBD2. The CDR3 length is 23 residues. J lost 0 bases, V lost 1 base, and 24 bases had no gene match. Per germline, CDR1 SGHTA and CDR2 FQGTGA. The CDR3 DNA follows: TGTGCCAGCAGCTTAAGTCTTCCCGGGCCATTAGTAGCGGGAGGCCCGATCTCCTACGAGCAGTACTTC. Translation gives CASSLSLPGPLVAGGPISYEQYF.

The chain joins TRBV6-5 to TRBJ2-3, with 8 bases that match TRBD2. J was trimmed by 6 bases and V by 5 bases; bases with no gene match: 7. This CDR3 has 14 amino acids. The germline CDR1 and CDR2 sequences are MNHEY and SVGAGI. The CDR3 nucleotides read TGTGCCAGCAGTCGGGGACTAGAGAGGGATACGCAGTATTTT. Its translation is CASSRGLERDTQYF.